The source of this T cell receptor beta chain is a study of T cell repertoires in cytomegalovirus infection. The table lists this clonotype with many counts. Its specificity is not known. The germline CDR1 and CDR2 sequences are LGHNA and YNFKEQ. The ends were cut back, 0 bases at V and 5 bases at J, with 9 bases in the middle. The CDR3 sequence is 14 residues long. MiXCR, applied by TCRdb to the reads, yields one record per CDR3 protein. The sample contains 5,000 to 6,500 distinct CDR3 sequences, around 59% of which appear only once. Source material: PBMCs, sequenced either directly or after in vitro stimulation (not recorded which). V gene TRBV4-2 combines with J gene TRBJ2-3; D is undetermined. The TCR was taken from a human donor in good health (CMV status not recorded). Some clones in this sample may be carry-over from other donors' samples. The CDR3 coding sequence is TGTGCCAGCAGCCAAGAACGGCCGGGAGATACGCAGTATTTT. It specifies CASSQERPGDTQYF.